This TCR beta chain originates from a study of a mutant IDH1 vaccine in newly diagnosed glioma. Remarks on this clone: Its antigen remains unknown.

Clones were sequenced by immunoSEQ multiplex PCR, and TCRdb holds only the in-frame ones, with some missing. Of 35,000 to 45,000 clones listed, approximately 93% are singletons. Time point specified: week 5, during vaccination. Doses consisted of 300 ug of mutant IDH1 20-mer peptide each, paired with topical imiquimod. The sample consisted of PBMCs, taken from a glioma patient whose treatment included an IDH1 peptide vaccine. The TCR comes from a man aged 45-60 years with glioma.

CDR3 in amino acids: CATRAGTGAGETQYF. The CDR3, as DNA: TGTGCCACACGAGCAGGGACAGGGGCCGGGGAGACCCAGTACTTC. V usage is TRBV19 and J usage is TRBJ2-5; TRBD1 agrees at 10 bases. The CDR3 consists of 15 residues. Germline CDR1 and CDR2: LNHDA and SQIVND (reference sequence). V trimming: 10 bases; J trimming: 5 bases; junction bases outside the gene matches: 13.